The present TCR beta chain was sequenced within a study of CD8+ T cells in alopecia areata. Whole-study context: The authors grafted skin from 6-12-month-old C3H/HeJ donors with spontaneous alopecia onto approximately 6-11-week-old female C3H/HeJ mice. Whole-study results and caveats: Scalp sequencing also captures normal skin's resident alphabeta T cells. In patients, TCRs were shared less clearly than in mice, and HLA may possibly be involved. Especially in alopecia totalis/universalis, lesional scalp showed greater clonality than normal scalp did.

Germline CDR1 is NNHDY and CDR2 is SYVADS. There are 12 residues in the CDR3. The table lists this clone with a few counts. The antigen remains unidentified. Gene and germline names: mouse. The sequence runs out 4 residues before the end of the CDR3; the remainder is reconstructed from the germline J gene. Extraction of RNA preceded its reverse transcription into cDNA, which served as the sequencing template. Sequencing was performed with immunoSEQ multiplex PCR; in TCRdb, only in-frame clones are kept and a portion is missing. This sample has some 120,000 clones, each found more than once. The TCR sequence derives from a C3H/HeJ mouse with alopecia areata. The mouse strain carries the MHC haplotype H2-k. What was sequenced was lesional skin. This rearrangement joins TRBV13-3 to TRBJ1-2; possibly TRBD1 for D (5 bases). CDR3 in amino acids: CASSPRRDDYTF. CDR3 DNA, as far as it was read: TGTGCCAGCAGTCCCCGCAGGGAC.